The clone carrying this T cell receptor beta chain was seen a few times. The study drew all its donors from Caucasian adults living in Nashville, Tennessee. The sample is drawn from a study of shared clonotypes between healthy human individuals. Looked up from germline, CDR1 is SGHDN and CDR2 is FVKESK. V was clipped by 4 bases and J by 4 bases, with 14 bases between them. The CDR3 loop spans 15 amino acids. Only in-frame clones appear in the TCRdb table, and some are missing; sequencing was by immunoSEQ multiplex PCR. Here the sample spans around 1.1 million clones, 78% being singletons. The sample was memory CD4+ T cells from PBMCs. The subset was: CD45RA-negative fraction. The sequence derives from a man in his late teens or twenties in good health. Some clones in this sample may be carry-over from other donors' samples. The V gene is TRBV14, the J gene TRBJ2-1; unclear D gene. The CDR3 loop is CASSLVLVPYNEQFF. The CDR3 DNA reads as TGTGCCAGCAGCCTGGTCCTAGTTCCATACAATGAGCAGTTCTTC.